This T cell receptor (beta chain) was captured by sequencing in a study of control samples from healthy donors and cancer patients. Libraries were prepared by immunoSEQ multiplex PCR; TCRdb keeps only in-frame clonotypes and omits some of them. The table shows 90,000 to 110,000 clones, with approximately 90% occurring only once. Germline V gene lookup returns CDR1 SGHDT and CDR2 YYEEEE. This CDR3 is built from 14 residues. Trimming cost V 4 bases and J 0 bases, with 10 bases left between them. The sequenced sample consisted of blood. This TCR came from a woman aged 45-65 years in good health. The genes are TRBV5-6 and TRBJ1-1; weak D call: TRBD1 (5 bases). CDR3: CASSRGQLNTEAFF. CDR3 DNA sequence: TGTGCCAGCAGCAGAGGACAATTGAACACTGAAGCTTTCTTT.